This record looks at one T cell receptor beta chain sequence and its context. Its antigen is not identified. This entry comes from a study of cytomegalovirus exposure and HLA in healthy donors. Whole-study findings and limits: Rare TCR sequences predominated, though certain public TCRs were found in many donors.

The CDR3 is 16 residues long. Germline V CDR1 and CDR2: MDHEN, SYDVKM. PCR used 60 Vbeta primers and 13 Jbeta primers. The protocol was immunoSEQ multiplex PCR, while the TCRdb copy is restricted to in-frame clones and leaves out a portion. The table includes about 84,000 clones, around three fifths detected once. The origin of this receptor is a middle-aged woman in good health and CMV-seropositive. The V gene is TRBV28, the J gene TRBJ2-5; 8 bases agree with TRBD2. The J call may be faulty, since TRBJ2-7 better matches the DNA end. The sample was PBMCs. This CDR3 is CASSPPGGRGIYEQYF. CDR3 DNA sequence: TGTGCCAGCAGTCCCCCGGGGGGGAGGGGAATCTACGAGCAGTACTTC.